The sequence of this T cell receptor (beta chain) was determined in a study of T-cell memory formation after mild COVID-19. Study background: There were largely donor-specific TCR clusters.

In regard to this clonotype: The antigen is unknown.

Constant-segment primers served in 5'RACE that generated TCR alpha and TCR beta cDNA libraries bearing sample barcodes and UMIs. TCRdb reprocessed the 5' RACE reads with MiXCR, giving one entry per CDR3 protein. Among 100,000 to 130,000 distinct CDR3 sequences listed, 18% were seen once. The CDR3 is 15 amino acids. The ends lost 4 bases at V and 8 bases at J; junction bases unmatched: 8. CDR1 and CDR2 from the germline V gene are SGHNT and YYREEE (reference sequence). Whole-study results and caveats: Memory from before infection featured some responding clones, which suggests cross-reactive memory joined.

The receptor comes from a man between 18 and 29 years old who had mild COVID-19 (a few samples of this study predate the infection). Cell type and time point are not known. The sequenced sample was PBMCs or a T cell subset sorted from them (not recorded which). The chain joins TRBV5-4 to TRBJ1-6, with TRBD1 identical over 8 bases. The chain's CDR3 is CASSPRGQGDSPLHF. CDR3 DNA: TGTGCCAGCAGCCCACGCGGACAGGGCGATTCACCCCTCCACTTT.